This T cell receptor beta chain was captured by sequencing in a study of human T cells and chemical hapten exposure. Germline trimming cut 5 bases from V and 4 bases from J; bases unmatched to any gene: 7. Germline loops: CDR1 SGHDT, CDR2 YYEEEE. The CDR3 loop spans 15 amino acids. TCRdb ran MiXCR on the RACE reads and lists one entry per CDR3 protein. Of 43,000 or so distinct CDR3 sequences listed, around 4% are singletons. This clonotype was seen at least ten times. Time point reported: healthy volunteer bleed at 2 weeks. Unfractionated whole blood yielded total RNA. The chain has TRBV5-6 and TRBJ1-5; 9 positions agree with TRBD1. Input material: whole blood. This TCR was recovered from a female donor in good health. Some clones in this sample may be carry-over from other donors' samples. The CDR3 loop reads CASSIGTGYNQPQHF. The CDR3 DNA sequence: TGTGCCAGCAGTATCGGGACAGGGTATAATCAGCCCCAGCATTTT.